The present T cell receptor beta chain was sequenced within a study of blood T cell repertoires in COVID-19. Study background: The samples span acute and convalescent COVID-19 from the United States, Italy and Spain. T cells, B-cell-depleted T cells, or PBMCs supplied cDNA or gDNA.

Original processing notes: Estimation of nucleated cell counts relied on the amplification of reference gene primers. TCRdb keeps only in-frame clones here, not all; method: immunoSEQ multiplex PCR. For V, J and clone size, that table is used; D and trimming come from the DNA. There are around 300,000 clones in the sample; around 90% occur only once, and around 2% lies in the top ten. Germline CDR1 is SGHAT and CDR2 is FQNNGV. This CDR3 has 16 residues. Trimming cost V 6 bases and J 7 bases; bases outside gene matches: 10. This clone was detected only once. The chain links TRBV11-2 to TRBJ2-2; 11 bases match TRBD2. The clonotype originates from a man aged 50 to 60 with acute or convalescent COVID-19. The sample was peripheral blood. CDR3 in DNA: TGTGCCAGCAGACGTCTAGCGGGGGGCCGGATCGGGGAGCTGTTTTTT. Its translation: CASRRLAGGRIGELFF.